This TCR beta chain is from a study of control samples from healthy donors and cancer patients. The CDR3 is 13 residues long. V shed 4 bases and J shed 1 base, with 7 bases lying between them. Germline CDR1 reads SNHLY; CDR2 reads FYNNEI. Repertoires were generated with immunoSEQ multiplex PCR, while TCRdb's copy carries only in-frame clones and drops some. The sample holds about 90,000 clones, about nine tenths seen once. The TCR sequence derives from a young woman in good health. Sequencing was carried out using blood. J is TRBJ1-1 and V is TRBV2; the D is unclear. CDR3 bases: TGTGCCAGCAGTGGGATACCGAACACTGAAGCTTTCTTT. Translated, it gives CASSGIPNTEAFF.